This T cell receptor beta chain was retrieved from a study of blood T cells in healthy people across ages. The study, taken as a whole, reports: The CMV status of each donor remained undetermined, and this could have confounded shifts in expanded clonotypes.

It was ten milliliters of peripheral blood that were drawn from each donor. Trimming shortened V by 1 base and J by 6 bases, and 8 bases separated the two germline ends. CDR3 length: 14 amino acids. Germline V gene sequence: CDR1 KGHDR, CDR2 SFDVKD. This clonotype was observed a few times. Antigen specificity is unknown. A second PCR of about 6 to 11 cycles used a sample-barcoded 5' primer and a J-beta primer mix. TCRdb reprocessed the 5' RACE reads via MiXCR and lists one record per CDR3 protein. The data contain about 1 million distinct CDR3 sequences, less than 50% of them singletons. The sequenced sample was blood. The rearrangement uses TRBV24-1 and TRBJ2-2; D may be TRBD2 (6 bases). This clonotype was obtained from a woman in her fifties or sixties in good health. The CDR3 loop reads CATSDFGGSGELFF. CDR3 nucleotide sequence: TGTGCCACCAGTGATTTTGGGGGGTCCGGGGAGCTGTTTTTT.